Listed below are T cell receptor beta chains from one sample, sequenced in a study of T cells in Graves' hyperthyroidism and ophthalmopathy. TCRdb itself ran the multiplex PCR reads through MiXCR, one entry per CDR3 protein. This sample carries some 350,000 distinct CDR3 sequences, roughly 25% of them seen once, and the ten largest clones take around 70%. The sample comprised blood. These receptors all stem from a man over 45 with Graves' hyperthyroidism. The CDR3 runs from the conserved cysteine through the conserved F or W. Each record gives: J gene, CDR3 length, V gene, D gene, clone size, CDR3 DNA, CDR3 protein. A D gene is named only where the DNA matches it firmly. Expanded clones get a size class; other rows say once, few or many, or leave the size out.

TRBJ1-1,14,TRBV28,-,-,TGTGCCAGCATGGTGATTGGGGACGGTGCCGGGGCTTTCTTT,CASMVIGDGAGAFF
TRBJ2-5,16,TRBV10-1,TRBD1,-,TGCGCCAGCAGCAGCGGTAGGGGGCCGAAACAAGAGACCCAGTACTTC,CASSSGRGPKQETQYF
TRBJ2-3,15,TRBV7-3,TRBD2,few,TGTGCCAGCAGGTCTAGCGGGAGCAGCGGAGATACGCAGTATTTT,CASRSSGSSGDTQYF
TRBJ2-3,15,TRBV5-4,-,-,TGTGCCAGCAGCCACCCGGGCTCAAGGTCAGATACGCAGTATTTT,CASSHPGSRSDTQYF
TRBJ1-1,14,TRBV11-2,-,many,TGTGCCAGCACCCCCCGGGGGACCCCGGCTGAAGCTTTCTTT,CASTPRGTPAEAFF
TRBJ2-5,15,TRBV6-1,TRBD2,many,TGTGCCAGCAGTCCTCGACTAGCGGGGCCCAGGACCCAGTACTTC,CASSPRLAGPRTQYF
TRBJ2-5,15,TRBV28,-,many,TGTGCCAGCAGTTCCTCCAGGGTGGCCGTCGTGACCCAGTACTTC,CASSSSRVAVVTQYF
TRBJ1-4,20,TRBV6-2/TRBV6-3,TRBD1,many,TGTGCCAGCAGTTACGCGTGGACAGGGGGCAGAATAGCAACTAATGAAAAACTGTTTTTT,CASSYAWTGGRIATNEKLFF
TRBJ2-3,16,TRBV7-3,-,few,TGTGCCAGCAGCTTAATACCTTCGGGTACCACAGATACGCAGTATTTT,CASSLIPSGTTDTQYF
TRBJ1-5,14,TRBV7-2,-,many,TGTGCCAGCAGCCCCCTTGGGGGAGGTCAGCCCCAGCATTTT,CASSPLGGGQPQHF
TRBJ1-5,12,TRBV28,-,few,TGTGCCAGTGAGGTGGGTTCTCAGCCCCAGCATTTT,CASEVGSQPQHF
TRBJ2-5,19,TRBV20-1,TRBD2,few,TGCAGTGCTAGGGACGCCAGTGGGACTAGCGGGAGGGCACTGGAGACCCAGTACTTC,CSARDASGTSGRALETQYF
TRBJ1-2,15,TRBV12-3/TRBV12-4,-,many,TGTGCCAGCAGTTTAGGACAGAAGATAAACTATGGCTACACCTTC,CASSLGQKINYGYTF
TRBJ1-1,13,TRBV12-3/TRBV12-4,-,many,TGTGCCAGCAGCCAACAGGGGAACACTGAAGCTTTCTTT,CASSQQGNTEAFF
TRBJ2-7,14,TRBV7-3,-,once,TGTGCCAGCAGCAGTCAGACACCCCCGGTCGAGCAGTACTTC,CASSSQTPPVEQYF
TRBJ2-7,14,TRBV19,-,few,TGTGCCAGTAGTATTCGGCCAGGGTCCTACGAGCAGTACTTC,CASSIRPGSYEQYF
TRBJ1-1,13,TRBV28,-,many,TGTGCCAGCAGTTGGGAAGGGGACACTGAAGCTTTCTTT,CASSWEGDTEAFF
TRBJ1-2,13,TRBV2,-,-,TGTGCCAGCAGTGAAAACAGAAGGAGGGGCTACACCTTC,CASSENRRRGYTF
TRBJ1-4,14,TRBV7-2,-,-,TGTGCCAGCAGCCTAGCCATTCAGAATGAAAAACTGTTTTTT,CASSLAIQNEKLFF
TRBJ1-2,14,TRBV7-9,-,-,TGTGCCAGCAGCTCCTGGGGATCAACTGGTGGCTACACCTTC,CASSSWGSTGGYTF
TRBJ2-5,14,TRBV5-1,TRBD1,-,TGCGCCAGCAGCTTTCAGGACAGGAAAGAGACCCAGTACTTC,CASSFQDRKETQYF
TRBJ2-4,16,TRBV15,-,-,TGTGCCACCAGCAGTCTTGACAGCCTAGCCAAAAACATTCAGTACTTC,CATSSLDSLAKNIQYF
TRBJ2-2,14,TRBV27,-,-,TGTGCCAGCAGTTTCCTCGACAGGACCGGGGAGCTGTTTTTT,CASSFLDRTGELFF
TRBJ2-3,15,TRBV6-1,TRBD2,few,TGTGCCAGCAAAACACTAGCGGCAGACACAGATACGCAGTATTTT,CASKTLAADTDTQYF
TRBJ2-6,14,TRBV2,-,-,TGTGCCAGCAATTCAGCGTCTGGGGCCAACGTCCTGACTTTC,CASNSASGANVLTF
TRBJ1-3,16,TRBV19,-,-,TGTGCCAGTAGTGAAAGGACCTCCGGCTCTGGAAACACCATATATTTT,CASSERTSGSGNTIYF
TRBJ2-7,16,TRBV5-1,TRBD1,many,TGCGCCAGCAGCTACCTACCGGGACAGGGGACCTACGAGCAGTACTTC,CASSYLPGQGTYEQYF